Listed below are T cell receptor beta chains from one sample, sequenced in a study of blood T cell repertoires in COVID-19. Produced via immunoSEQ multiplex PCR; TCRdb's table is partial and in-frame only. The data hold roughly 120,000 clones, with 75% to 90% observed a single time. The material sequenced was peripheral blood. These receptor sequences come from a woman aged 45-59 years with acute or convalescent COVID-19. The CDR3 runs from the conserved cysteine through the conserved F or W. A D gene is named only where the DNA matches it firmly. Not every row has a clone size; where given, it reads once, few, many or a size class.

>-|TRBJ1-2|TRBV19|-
TGTGCCAGTAGTATACAGGGAGGGGCTGGCTACACCTTC
CASSIQGGAGYTF
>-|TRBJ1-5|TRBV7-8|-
TGTGCCAGCAGCTTAACAACTACAGGGAACAGACTTTATAGCAATCAGCCCCAGCATTTT
CASSLTTTGNRLYSNQPQHF
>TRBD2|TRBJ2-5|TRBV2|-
TGTGCCAGCAGTGGTCAAGCGGGGATCCAAGAGACCCAGTACTTC
CASSGQAGIQETQYF
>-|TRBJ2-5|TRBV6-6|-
TGTGCCAGCAGCTCGACAGGGAGGTACGAGACCCAGTACTTC
CASSSTGRYETQYF
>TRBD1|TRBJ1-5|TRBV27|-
TGTGCCAGCAGCGGGACAGGGGGCTTTCAGCCCCAGCATTTT
CASSGTGGFQPQHF
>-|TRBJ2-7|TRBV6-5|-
TGTGCCAGCGAACGAGTTTCAACCACCTACGAGCAGTACTTC
CASERVSTTYEQYF
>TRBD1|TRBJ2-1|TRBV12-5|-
TGTGCTAGTGGACAAAATTCCGGGACAGGGGCCTACAATGAGCAGTTCTTC
CASGQNSGTGAYNEQFF
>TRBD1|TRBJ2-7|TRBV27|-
TGTGCCAGCACGTTGAACACAGGGGGCGGCGAGCAGTACTTC
CASTLNTGGGEQYF
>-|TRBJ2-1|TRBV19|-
TGTGCCAGTAGTGTGCAGGGGCGCTACAATGAGCAGTTCTTC
CASSVQGRYNEQFF
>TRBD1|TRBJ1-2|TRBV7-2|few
TGTGCCAGCAGCTCCGGGGACAGGGCGGGAGGCTACACCTTC
CASSSGDRAGGYTF
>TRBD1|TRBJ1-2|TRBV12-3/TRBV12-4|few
TGTGCCAGCAGTTTAGACAGGGGCACCCCCTACACCTTC
CASSLDRGTPYTF
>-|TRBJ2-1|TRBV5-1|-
TGCGCCAGCAGCCCTGGCCTCTCCTACAATGAGCAGTTCTTC
CASSPGLSYNEQFF
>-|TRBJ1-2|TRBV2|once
TGTGCCAGCAGGATGGAGGTCGTACTATATGGCTACACCTTC
CASRMEVVLYGYTF
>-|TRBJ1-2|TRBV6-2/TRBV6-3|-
TGTGCCAGCAGTTATATGTCCTATGGCTACACCTTC
CASSYMSYGYTF
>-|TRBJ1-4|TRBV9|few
TGTGCCAGCAGCGTACAGGACAATAATGAAAAACTGTTTTTT
CASSVQDNNEKLFF
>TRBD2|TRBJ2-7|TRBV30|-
TGTGCCTGGATAGCGGGGGGGACCTACGAGCAGTACTTC
CAWIAGGTYEQYF